The present T cell receptor beta chain was sequenced within a study of blood T cells in healthy people across ages. General observations from the study: Expanded clonotype shifts may have been confounded, as the donors had an unknown CMV status. Observed TCR beta diversity per million T cells went down as age went up. This fall followed a roughly linear course with age.

Researchers report isolating at least 6 million PBMCs per sample. This clonotype was recorded a few times. What it binds is not known. It was with a sample-barcoded 5' primer and a J-beta primer mix that a second PCR of roughly 7 to 12 cycles was run. Each cDNA molecule carried a tag from a template-switch adaptor that contained 12 random nucleotides. One entry per CDR3 protein results from TCRdb running MiXCR on the 5' RACE reads. Altogether around 940,000 distinct CDR3 sequences are present, 51% being singletons, with the ten largest covering around a fifth. The receptor was isolated from an older woman in good health. Sequenced sample: blood.

CDR3 sequence reads: CASSGAESSYNEQFF. Written as DNA, the CDR3 is TGCGCCAGCAGCGGAGCGGAGAGCTCCTACAATGAGCAGTTCTTC. The chain has TRBV5-1 and TRBJ2-1; possible D gene TRBD2, 5 bases. V was pared by 4 bases and J by 0 bases, with 11 bases between. CDR1 is SGHRS and CDR2 is YFSETQ in the germline V gene. The CDR3 runs 15 residues.